The rows below give T cell receptor beta chains drawn from one sample of a study of response to subunit inactivated influenza vaccine. TCRdb re-derived calls from the RT-PCR reads in MiXCR, one entry per CDR3 protein. There are 650,000 to 800,000 distinct CDR3 sequences in the sample; more than 11% occur only once, and around 7% lies in the top ten. The specimen comprised PBMCs from blood, sampled around 14 days before vaccination. These receptors all come from a man in his forties or fifties who received an inactivated influenza vaccine. Each CDR3 is given with its conserved first and last residue. Fields, in order: D gene, clone size, J gene, V gene, CDR3 protein, CDR3 DNA. The D gene is left open where the match is weak. Part of the rows lack a size; the others show once, few, many or a class for expanded clones.

d_gene: TRBD1
abundance: once
j_gene: TRBJ2-7
v_gene: TRBV9
CDR3aa: CASSVGGQAYEQYF
CDR3nt: TGTGCCAGCAGCGTAGGCGGACAGGCCTACGAGCAGTACTTC

d_gene: NA
abundance: NA
j_gene: TRBJ2-7
v_gene: TRBV6-5
CDR3aa: CASSYEDRRYEQYF
CDR3nt: TGTGCCAGCAGTTACGAAGACAGGCGGTACGAGCAGTACTTC

d_gene: NA
abundance: NA
j_gene: TRBJ2-1
v_gene: TRBV29-1
CDR3aa: CSVEDRGYGAGQFF
CDR3nt: TGCAGCGTTGAAGATCGGGGTTATGGGGCGGGGCAGTTCTTC

d_gene: NA
abundance: NA
j_gene: TRBJ1-4
v_gene: TRBV7-2
CDR3aa: CASSLAQGFNEKLFF
CDR3nt: TGTGCCAGCAGCTTAGCCCAGGGCTTCAATGAAAAACTGTTTTTT

d_gene: TRBD1
abundance: few
j_gene: TRBJ2-5
v_gene: TRBV7-9
CDR3aa: CASTRPGTGGQETQYF
CDR3nt: TGTGCCAGCACCCGTCCCGGGACAGGCGGTCAAGAGACCCAGTACTTC

d_gene: NA
abundance: NA
j_gene: TRBJ2-3
v_gene: TRBV7-2
CDR3aa: CASSPDTSTDTQYF
CDR3nt: TGTGCCAGCAGCCCGGACACCAGCACAGATACGCAGTATTTT

d_gene: NA
abundance: NA
j_gene: TRBJ1-1
v_gene: TRBV9
CDR3aa: CASSPYLEGTLNTEAFF
CDR3nt: TGTGCCAGCAGCCCTTACCTTGAGGGCACATTGAACACTGAAGCTTTCTTT

d_gene: NA
abundance: NA
j_gene: TRBJ2-2
v_gene: TRBV30
CDR3aa: CAWRKGPNTGELFF
CDR3nt: TGTGCCTGGAGGAAGGGACCAAACACCGGGGAGCTGTTTTTT

d_gene: TRBD1
abundance: few
j_gene: TRBJ1-6
v_gene: TRBV7-2
CDR3aa: CASSLGGFNSPLHF
CDR3nt: TGTGCCAGCAGCCTAGGGGGCTTCAATTCACCCCTCCACTTT

d_gene: NA
abundance: few
j_gene: TRBJ2-3
v_gene: TRBV29-1
CDR3aa: CSVGGWRGGRTDTQYF
CDR3nt: TGCAGCGTTGGGGGGTGGAGGGGAGGCCGCACAGATACGCAGTATTTT

d_gene: NA
abundance: NA
j_gene: TRBJ2-1
v_gene: TRBV7-9
CDR3aa: CASSYARPYNEQFF
CDR3nt: TGTGCCAGCAGCTATGCGCGTCCCTACAATGAGCAGTTCTTC

d_gene: TRBD1
abundance: NA
j_gene: TRBJ2-1
v_gene: TRBV9
CDR3aa: CASSLLGQLHNEQFF
CDR3nt: TGTGCCAGCAGCCTCTTGGGACAGCTTCACAATGAGCAGTTCTTC

d_gene: TRBD1
abundance: NA
j_gene: TRBJ2-3
v_gene: TRBV15
CDR3aa: CATSGGQAPDTQYF
CDR3nt: TGTGCCACCAGCGGGGGACAGGCCCCGGATACGCAGTATTTT

d_gene: TRBD1
abundance: many
j_gene: TRBJ2-5
v_gene: TRBV3-1
CDR3aa: CASSQVRGQGGQETQYF
CDR3nt: TGTGCCAGCAGCCAAGTCAGAGGACAGGGGGGCCAAGAGACCCAGTACTTC

d_gene: NA
abundance: NA
j_gene: TRBJ2-7
v_gene: TRBV12-3/TRBV12-4
CDR3aa: CASSRVEYEQYF
CDR3nt: TGTGCCAGCAGCCGGGTCGAATACGAGCAGTACTTC

d_gene: NA
abundance: few
j_gene: TRBJ1-1
v_gene: TRBV20-1
CDR3aa: CSARRSDRTPNTEAFF
CDR3nt: TGCAGTGCTAGAAGATCCGACAGGACCCCGAACACTGAAGCTTTCTTT

d_gene: NA
abundance: NA
j_gene: TRBJ1-6
v_gene: TRBV5-1
CDR3aa: CASSSTARANSPLHF
CDR3nt: TGCGCCAGCAGCTCGACAGCCAGGGCTAATTCACCCCTCCACTTT

d_gene: NA
abundance: NA
j_gene: TRBJ1-6
v_gene: TRBV12-3/TRBV12-4
CDR3aa: CASSFRQVGANSPLHF
CDR3nt: TGTGCCAGCAGTTTCCGCCAAGTTGGTGCTAATTCACCCCTCCACTTT

d_gene: NA
abundance: NA
j_gene: TRBJ2-1
v_gene: TRBV6-5
CDR3aa: CASSYSTPYNEQFF
CDR3nt: TGTGCCAGCAGTTACTCGACCCCATACAATGAGCAGTTCTTC

d_gene: TRBD2
abundance: NA
j_gene: TRBJ2-7
v_gene: TRBV20-1
CDR3aa: CSASPSQAGGPYEQYF
CDR3nt: TGCAGTGCTAGTCCTTCTCAAGCGGGAGGGCCGTACGAGCAGTACTTC

d_gene: NA
abundance: few
j_gene: TRBJ2-1
v_gene: TRBV11-2
CDR3aa: CASSLFRDNEQFF
CDR3nt: TGTGCCAGCAGCTTATTCAGGGACAATGAGCAGTTCTTC

d_gene: TRBD1
abundance: few
j_gene: TRBJ2-7
v_gene: TRBV2
CDR3aa: CASSEGQGDFYEQYF
CDR3nt: TGTGCCAGCAGCGAGGGACAGGGGGACTTCTACGAGCAGTACTTC

d_gene: TRBD2
abundance: NA
j_gene: TRBJ2-1
v_gene: TRBV28
CDR3aa: CASTRSGTSGYNEQFF
CDR3nt: TGTGCCAGCACTCGATCCGGGACTAGCGGATACAATGAGCAGTTCTTC

d_gene: NA
abundance: few
j_gene: TRBJ2-1
v_gene: TRBV5-5
CDR3aa: CASGPGLKQFF
CDR3nt: TGTGCCAGCGGCCCTGGGCTCAAGCAGTTCTTC

d_gene: TRBD2
abundance: many
j_gene: TRBJ2-4
v_gene: TRBV5-6
CDR3aa: CASSEGLAGGRVQYF
CDR3nt: TGTGCCAGCAGCGAGGGACTAGCGGGAGGGCGAGTTCAGTACTTC

d_gene: NA
abundance: NA
j_gene: TRBJ1-1
v_gene: TRBV20-1
CDR3aa: CSASPIRFGYTEAFF
CDR3nt: TGCAGTGCTAGCCCCATTCGGTTTGGGTACACTGAAGCTTTCTTT

d_gene: NA
abundance: NA
j_gene: TRBJ2-5
v_gene: TRBV7-3
CDR3aa: CASSLRLQLQRQETQYF
CDR3nt: TGTGCCAGCAGCTTACGGCTGCAATTACAGCGGCAAGAGACCCAGTACTTC

d_gene: NA
abundance: few
j_gene: TRBJ1-2
v_gene: TRBV6-2/TRBV6-3
CDR3aa: CASSPGRNGYTF
CDR3nt: TGTGCCAGCAGTCCCGGACGGAATGGCTACACCTTC

d_gene: NA
abundance: many
j_gene: TRBJ2-7
v_gene: TRBV12-3/TRBV12-4
CDR3aa: CASSPTAYEQYF
CDR3nt: TGTGCCAGCAGTCCGACGGCGTACGAGCAGTACTTC

d_gene: NA
abundance: NA
j_gene: TRBJ1-2
v_gene: TRBV6-2/TRBV6-3
CDR3aa: CASSYSRVGNDGGGYTF
CDR3nt: TGTGCCAGCAGTTACTCGCGGGTCGGCAACGACGGAGGTGGCTACACCTTC

d_gene: TRBD2
abundance: NA
j_gene: TRBJ2-1
v_gene: TRBV7-2
CDR3aa: CASSLVGGSSNEQFF
CDR3nt: TGTGCCAGCAGCTTAGTGGGCGGGAGCTCCAATGAGCAGTTCTTC

d_gene: TRBD1
abundance: few
j_gene: TRBJ2-7
v_gene: TRBV2
CDR3aa: CASLQGRGHYEQYF
CDR3nt: TGTGCCAGCCTCCAAGGAAGGGGGCACTACGAGCAGTACTTC

d_gene: NA
abundance: NA
j_gene: TRBJ2-7
v_gene: TRBV20-1
CDR3aa: CSALGGGSYEQYF
CDR3nt: TGCAGTGCCCTAGGGGGGGGGTCGTACGAGCAGTACTTC

d_gene: TRBD1
abundance: few
j_gene: TRBJ2-5
v_gene: TRBV11-1
CDR3aa: CASSFRPVGQGAQETQYF
CDR3nt: TGTGCCAGCAGCTTTCGTCCGGTTGGACAGGGGGCGCAGGAGACCCAGTACTTC

d_gene: NA
abundance: few
j_gene: TRBJ1-1
v_gene: TRBV5-6
CDR3aa: CASSLQGGWNTEAFF
CDR3nt: TGTGCCAGCAGCTTGCAAGGGGGATGGAACACTGAAGCTTTCTTT

d_gene: NA
abundance: few
j_gene: TRBJ2-7
v_gene: TRBV7-2
CDR3aa: CASSPNAQHRNEQYF
CDR3nt: TGTGCCAGCAGTCCAAATGCCCAGCACCGCAACGAGCAGTACTTC

d_gene: NA
abundance: few
j_gene: TRBJ1-4
v_gene: TRBV7-9
CDR3aa: CASSFGTTNEKLFF
CDR3nt: TGTGCCAGCAGCTTCGGCACAACTAATGAAAAACTGTTTTTT

d_gene: TRBD1
abundance: few
j_gene: TRBJ2-2
v_gene: TRBV5-1
CDR3aa: CASHEGQSWELFF
CDR3nt: TGCGCCAGCCACGAGGGACAGTCTTGGGAGCTGTTTTTT

d_gene: NA
abundance: NA
j_gene: TRBJ2-1
v_gene: TRBV12-3/TRBV12-4
CDR3aa: CASSLATRGPNEQFF
CDR3nt: TGTGCCAGCAGTTTAGCCACACGGGGACCGAATGAGCAGTTCTTC